These T cell receptor beta chains were read from a single sample in a study of blood T cell repertoires in COVID-19. Repertoires were generated with immunoSEQ multiplex PCR, while TCRdb's copy carries only in-frame clones and drops some. Of under 250,000 clones listed, roughly four fifths were seen once; the top ten hold approximately 4.5%. Sequenced sample: peripheral blood. The receptors here all came from a woman in her sixties or seventies with acute or convalescent COVID-19. The CDR3 runs from the conserved cysteine through the conserved F or W.

len,v_gene,CDR3aa
14,TRBV18,CASSLAGVNQPQHF
16,TRBV5-1,CASSPERGGHGDTQYF
14,TRBV7-2,CASSLARQGYGYTF
17,TRBV9,CASSVGSGPPLNYGYTF
18,TRBV7-9,CASSSLWGGASGANVLTF
17,TRBV18,CASSPRAGDLSGNTIYF
15,TRBV19,CASSIRAGAGGELFF
15,TRBV9,CASTEGGQMNTEAFF
16,TRBV9,CASSTTGTGGADTQYF
15,TRBV7-6,CASSFRVGVNTEAFF
14,TRBV7-2,CASSLAHRGYGYTF
13,TRBV11-3,CASSPRTDNEQFF
16,TRBV11-1,CASSRRTQGSYNEQFF
13,TRBV12-3/TRBV12-4,CASSSQPDRAQHF
13,TRBV15,CATSRDEADTQYF
12,TRBV29-1,CSADSEHYGYTF